The present T cell receptor (beta chain) was sequenced within a study of blood T cell repertoires in COVID-19. Study summary: COVID-19 samples, acute and convalescent, were from the United States, Italy and Spain. PBMCs, B-cell-depleted T cells, or T cells were the source of the cDNA or gDNA that made up the material.

The protocol was immunoSEQ multiplex PCR, while the TCRdb copy is restricted to in-frame clones and leaves out a portion. The sample lists more than 110,000 clones, roughly 76% occurring once. V shed 1 base and J 6 bases; nucleotides not matched to a gene: 4. The CDR3 consists of 14 residues. The germline V gene has CDR1 SGHRS and CDR2 YFSETQ. The sequence was collected from a man aged 80 or over with acute or convalescent COVID-19. The rearrangement links TRBV5-1 to TRBJ2-1; 7 nucleotides line up with TRBD1. The sequencing sample was made of peripheral blood. CDR3 coding DNA: TGCGCCAGCAGCTTGAACCGGGACAGCAATGAGCAGTTCTTC. The encoded protein is CASSLNRDSNEQFF.